These T cell receptor beta chains were read from a single sample in a study of cytomegalovirus exposure and HLA in healthy donors. Libraries were prepared by immunoSEQ multiplex PCR; TCRdb keeps only in-frame clonotypes and omits some of them. The sample consists of 150,000 or so clones, 89% of them appearing once. Sequencing was performed on PBMCs. The receptors shown here come from a young woman in good health and CMV-seropositive. Each CDR3 is given with its conserved first and last residue. The order of the fields is J gene, clone size, V gene, D gene, CDR3 DNA, CDR3 protein. D genes are given only for firm matches. Clone size is stated in some rows and not others, as once, few, many or a class when expanded.

TRBJ1-1 | NA | TRBV5-1 | NA | TGCGCCAGCAGCGGGTGGGGAGGGTCCAACACTGAAGCTTTCTTT | CASSGWGGSNTEAFF
TRBJ2-3 | NA | TRBV11-3 | NA | TGTGCCAGCAGCCGACGGACAGTTGGCACAGATACGCAGTATTTT | CASSRRTVGTDTQYF
TRBJ2-5 | NA | TRBV28 | TRBD2 | TGTGCCAGCAGTTTAGCGGGGGGGCGGTCGGAGACCCAGTACTTC | CASSLAGGRSETQYF
TRBJ2-2 | NA | TRBV4-2 | TRBD2 | TGTGCCAGCGGCGGACTAGCGGGGTCATCCGGGGAGCTGTTTTTT | CASGGLAGSSGELFF
TRBJ2-7 | NA | TRBV5-6 | NA | TGTGCCAGCGCCGGCGAACAGGATACCTACGAGCAGTACTTC | CASAGEQDTYEQYF
TRBJ1-5 | NA | TRBV27 | NA | TGTGCCAGCAGTCAAGACAGAAATCAGCCCCAGCATTTT | CASSQDRNQPQHF
TRBJ2-6 | once | TRBV5-1 | NA | TGCGCCAGCTCCCTGGCCCCTTCGCAGGGGACCAACGTCCTGACTTTC | CASSLAPSQGTNVLTF
TRBJ2-1 | NA | TRBV11-3 | NA | TGTGCCAGCAGCCCCGGACGGGGTAGGGAGCAGTTCTTC | CASSPGRGREQFF
TRBJ2-7 | NA | TRBV6-5 | TRBD1 | TGTGCCAGCAGTGAAGGGACAGGGTCATACGAGCAGTACTTC | CASSEGTGSYEQYF
TRBJ2-1 | NA | TRBV6-5 | TRBD2 | TGTGCCAGCAGTTACGTAACGGGGGGGTCCAACAATGAGCAGTTCTTC | CASSYVTGGSNNEQFF
TRBJ1-1 | NA | TRBV5-1 | NA | TGCGCCAGCAGCGGGCAGGTCAACACTGAAGCTTTCTTT | CASSGQVNTEAFF
TRBJ1-6 | NA | TRBV21-1 | NA | TGTGCCAGCAGCGCGTGCTCCAGGGGTAGAGGTAATTCACCCCTCCACTTT | CASSACSRGRGNSPLHF
TRBJ1-6 | NA | TRBV7-3 | TRBD1 | TGTGCCAGCAGCCCCACGGGACAGCGTAATTCACCCCTCCACTTT | CASSPTGQRNSPLHF
TRBJ2-4 | NA | TRBV18 | NA | TGTGCCAGCTCACCACCGTGGAGGGCCCTAGGGGACATTCAGTACTTC | CASSPPWRALGDIQYF
TRBJ1-6 | NA | TRBV7-2 | NA | TGTGCCAGCAGCTCCGACAGAAGGAATTCACCCCTCCACTTT | CASSSDRRNSPLHF
TRBJ1-1 | NA | TRBV9 | NA | TGTGCCAGCAGCGTAGTACATATGAACACTGAAGCTTTCTTT | CASSVVHMNTEAFF
TRBJ1-2 | once | TRBV28 | TRBD1 | TGTGCCAGCAGTACCCCGGGACAGAGCTATGGCTACACCTTC | CASSTPGQSYGYTF
TRBJ1-2 | NA | TRBV7-2 | NA | TGTGCCAGCAGCCCAGGCCAGGGAACAGGAGGCTACACCTTC | CASSPGQGTGGYTF
TRBJ2-3 | NA | TRBV6-1 | NA | TGTGCCAGCAGTGAAGGCGTACAGGGAAACACAGATACGCAGTATTTT | CASSEGVQGNTDTQYF
TRBJ1-1 | NA | TRBV6-1 | TRBD1 | TGTGCCAGCGCGGGACAGGGAACTGAAGCTTTCTTT | CASAGQGTEAFF